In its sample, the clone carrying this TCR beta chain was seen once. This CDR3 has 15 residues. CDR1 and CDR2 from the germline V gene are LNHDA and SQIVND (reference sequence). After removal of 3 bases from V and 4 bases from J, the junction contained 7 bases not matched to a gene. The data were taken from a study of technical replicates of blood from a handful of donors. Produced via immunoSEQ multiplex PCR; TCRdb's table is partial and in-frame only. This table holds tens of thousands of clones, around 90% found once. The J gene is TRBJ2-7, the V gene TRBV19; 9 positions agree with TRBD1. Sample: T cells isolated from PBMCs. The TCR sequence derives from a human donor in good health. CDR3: CASSIHRDRVYEQYF. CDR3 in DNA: TGTGCCAGTAGTATCCACCGGGACAGGGTATACGAGCAGTACTTC.